The 27 T cell receptor beta chains reported below all come from one sample, sequenced in a study of siplizumab effects on memory and regulatory T cells. Clones were sequenced by immunoSEQ multiplex PCR, and TCRdb holds only the in-frame ones, with some missing. The sample comprises 95,000 to 100,000 clones, around 90% of which are singletons, and around 11% rests with the top ten. The sample taken for sequencing was non-Treg CD4+ T cells sorted from blood. These receptors were taken from a human donor in good health.

The gene calls are TRBV9 and TRBJ2-3; 11 bases agree with TRBD2. Germline-derived CDR1 and CDR2 are SGDLS and YYNGEE. The trim removed 0 bases at V and 7 bases at J, leaving 10 bases unmatched. The CDR3 covers 17 residues. The CDR3 nucleotides read TGTGCCAGCAGCGTAGAAGTTAGCGGGAGGGCTCGGAATACGCAGTATTTT. Its protein is CASSVEVSGRARNTQYF.

J is TRBJ2-3 and V is TRBV7-8; the D call may be TRBD1 or TRBD2 (5 bases each). The CDR3 spans 16 residues. Trimming removed 0 bases from V and 3 bases from J, with 13 bases in between. Per the germline V gene, CDR1 is SGHVS and CDR2 is FQNEAQ. In nucleotides, the CDR3 is TGTGCCAGCAGCTTAGCGATGCGGTGGGGGACAGATACGCAGTATTTT. It codes for CASSLAMRWGTDTQYF. The full variable domain, with the rest looked up from reference TRBV7-8 and TRBJ2-3, is GAGVSQSPRYKVAKRGQDVALRCDPISGHVSLFWYQQALGQGPEFLTYFQNEAQLDKSGLPSDRFFAERPEGSVSTLKIQRTQQEDSAVYLCASSLAMRWGTDTQYFGPGTRLTVL.

The chain carries TRBV5-1 and TRBJ2-5, with D possibly being TRBD2 (5 bases). From germline, CDR1 is SGHRS and CDR2 YFSETQ. The CDR3 contains 11 residues. V was cut by 4 bases and J by 5 bases, with 6 bases left in between. For the CDR3, the DNA is TGCGCCAGCAGCACGGGGGAGACCCAGTACTTC. Residues: CASSTGETQYF.

A remark on this clone: A junction end diverges from the germline sequence, so it may reflect a read error. The rearrangement links TRBV19 to TRBJ1-5; maybe TRBD1 (6 bases). Germline V gene lookup returns CDR1 LNHDA and CDR2 SQIVND (reference sequence). The CDR3 contains 17 residues. The CDR3 is CASSLERGAESNQPQHF. The CDR3 DNA sequence: TGTGCCAGTAGTCTAGAGCGGGGGGCGGAGAGCAATCAGCCCCAGCATTTT.

The chain couples TRBV19 to TRBJ2-5; 8 bases fit TRBD2. CDR3 length: 14 residues. Trimming at V came to 6 bases and at J to 9 bases, leaving 12 bases not matched to a gene. From germline, CDR1 is LNHDA and CDR2 SQIVND (reference sequence). CDR3: CASSPRRRAGAQYF. As DNA, the CDR3 is TGTGCCAGTAGCCCTAGGCGCAGAGCGGGGGCCCAGTACTTC.

V is TRBV19 and J is TRBJ1-5, with D tentatively TRBD1 (6 bases). Trimming pared 4 bases from V and 4 bases from J, leaving 11 bases between. CDR3 length: 14 residues. Germline CDR1 and CDR2: LNHDA and SQIVND (reference sequence). For the CDR3, the DNA is TGTGCCAGTAGTAATACAGGGAGGAATCAGCCCCAGCATTTT. It specifies CASSNTGRNQPQHF.

This rearrangement joins TRBV29-1 to TRBJ2-7; 10 nucleotides match TRBD2. V dropped 1 base and J dropped 6; count of bases not matched to a gene: 9. Germline assignment: CDR1 SQVTM and CDR2 ANQGSEA. The CDR3 has 15 residues. DNA of the CDR3: TGCAGCGTTGAAGTCAGCCTAGCGGGAGTCGGCGAGCAGTACTTC. Translated: CSVEVSLAGVGEQYF.

DNA of the CDR3: TGTGCCAGCAGCAAAAGTAACGGGGCGAGTGGGGTAAACTATGGCTACACCTTC. It codes for CASSKSNGASGVNYGYTF. The V gene is TRBV21-1, the J gene TRBJ1-2. TRBV21-1 is an annotated pseudogene. This CDR3 comprises 18 residues.

The chain has TRBV7-8 and TRBJ2-3, with D uncertain. V shed 2 bases and J shed 4 bases, with 4 bases lying between them. The CDR3 totals 12 residues. Per the germline V gene, CDR1 is SGHVS and CDR2 is FQNEAQ. CDR3 amino acids: CASSLFPDTQYF. The CDR3, as DNA: TGTGCCAGCAGCTTATTCCCAGATACGCAGTATTTT. Variable domain in full (rest from reference TRBV7-8 and TRBJ2-3): GAGVSQSPRYKVAKRGQDVALRCDPISGHVSLFWYQQALGQGPEFLTYFQNEAQLDKSGLPSDRFFAERPEGSVSTLKIQRTQQEDSAVYLCASSLFPDTQYFGPGTRLTVL.

The chain is built from TRBV27 and TRBJ2-3, with TRBD2 matching over 9 bases. The germline V gene encodes CDR1 MNHEY and CDR2 SMNVEV (reference sequence). With 1 base clipped from V and 5 bases from J, the junction kept 4 bases outside the gene matches. CDR3 size: 15 residues. CDR3 sequence reads: CASSLLAGVKDTQYF. The CDR3 DNA is TGTGCCAGCAGTTTATTAGCGGGAGTAAAAGATACGCAGTATTTT.

The DNA of the CDR3 is TGTGCCAGTAGTATAGCTGGGGACACTGAAGCTTTCTTT. Residues: CASSIAGDTEAFF. This chain uses TRBV19 with TRBJ1-1; D unresolved. Per the germline V gene, CDR1 is LNHDA and CDR2 is SQIVND (reference sequence). This CDR3 has 13 residues. Between the trimmed V and J ends, which lost 1 base and 3 bases, there was a span of 6 bases.

The gene calls are TRBV18 and TRBJ2-4; 9 bases fit TRBD2. The CDR3 length is 17 residues. V was clipped by 4 bases and J by 0 bases; unmatched bases: 7. The germline CDR1 and CDR2 sequences are KGHSH and LQKENI. The CDR3, as DNA: TGTGCCAGCTCACTAGCGGGAGAGCCGTTAGCCAAAAACATTCAGTACTTC. Its translation is CASSLAGEPLAKNIQYF.

The chain recombines TRBV29-1 with TRBJ1-1, with D hard to call. Germline V CDR1 and CDR2: SQVTM, ANQGSEA. The CDR3 totals 14 residues. Trimming cost V 7 bases and J 0 bases, with 15 bases left between them. The CDR3 DNA reads as TGCAGCGCCCTCCTGGAGGGCCTGAACACTGAAGCTTTCTTT. Its protein is CSALLEGLNTEAFF.

The V call is TRBV7-2, the J call TRBJ2-7; 9 bases agree with TRBD1. Per the germline V gene, CDR1 is SGHTA and CDR2 is FQGNSA. V was clipped by 5 bases and J by 7 bases; unmatched bases: 6. This CDR3 is built from 13 residues. The CDR3, as DNA: TGTGCCAGCAGCCAGGACAGGGGACGGGAGCAGTACTTC. This gives the protein CASSQDRGREQYF.

V is TRBV27 and J is TRBJ2-7, with 8 bases identical to TRBD1. With 5 bases clipped from V and 3 bases from J, the junction kept 12 bases outside the gene matches. This CDR3 contains 16 residues. The germline CDR1 and CDR2 sequences are MNHEY and SMNVEV (reference sequence). CDR3 coding DNA: TGTGCCAGCAGTAGGTCTGGGGACAGGAGCCTCTACGAGCAGTACTTC. It specifies CASSRSGDRSLYEQYF.

This sequence joins TRBV2 and TRBJ1-6; D remains unclear. The V end was cut by 3 bases, the J end by 14 bases, with 14 bases between. This CDR3 comprises 13 residues. Germline V gives CDR1 SNHLY, CDR2 FYNNEI. The CDR3 reads CASSDSRVLSLHF. Written as DNA, the CDR3 is TGTGCCAGCAGTGATAGTCGGGTGTTGTCCCTCCACTTT.

This chain connects TRBV27 to TRBJ2-7; 7 bases map to TRBD2. J lost 4 bases, V lost 7 bases, and 10 bases had no gene match. Looked up from germline, CDR1 is MNHEY and CDR2 is SMNVEV (reference sequence). The CDR3 runs 14 residues. Here the CDR3 reads CASNVGGRGYEQYF. Written as DNA, the CDR3 is TGTGCCAGCAATGTCGGCGGGAGAGGGTACGAGCAGTACTTC.

The table lists this clone with a count of one. Other nucleotide sequences from this sample produce the same CDR3. The rearrangement links TRBV5-1 to TRBJ2-7; the D gene could be TRBD1 or TRBD2 (7 bases each). Germline CDR1 is SGHRS and CDR2 is YFSETQ. Deletions cut 5 bases from V and 1 base from J, with 13 bases between. This CDR3 is built from 14 residues. The CDR3 nucleotides are TGCGCCAGCAGTTCTCAGGGGGGGTCCTACGAGCAGTACTTC. Translated: CASSSQGGSYEQYF.

A single count supports this clone. The chain uses TRBV5-1 and TRBJ2-1; possible D gene TRBD1, 6 bases. Germline CDR1 reads SGHRS; CDR2 reads YFSETQ. With 2 bases removed from V and 7 bases from J, the gap between germline ends came to 16 bases. The length of the CDR3 is 15 residues. For the CDR3, the DNA is TGCGCCAGCAGCTTTATGGTGGCAGGGGAAAATGAGCAGTTCTTC. Translated, it gives CASSFMVAGENEQFF.

CDR3 bases: TGTGCCAGCAGCCTCTCAGGGACCGACTACGAGCAGTACTTC. Its protein product is CASSLSGTDYEQYF. J is TRBJ2-7 and V is TRBV6-5; D assignment may be TRBD1 or TRBD2 (5 bases each). The CDR3 extends over 14 amino acids. With 6 bases removed from V and 3 bases from J, the gap between germline ends came to 15 bases. Looked up from germline, CDR1 is MNHEY and CDR2 is SVGAGI.

This rearrangement joins TRBV30 to TRBJ1-2; tentative D call: TRBD1 (5 bases). This CDR3 comprises 11 residues. V was cut by 5 bases and J by 3 bases, with 7 bases left in between. Germline V gene sequence: CDR1 GTSNPN, CDR2 SVGIG (reference sequence). The CDR3 nucleotides read TGTGCCTGGGACAGCTACTATGGCTACACCTTC. This sequence encodes CAWDSYYGYTF.

The chain is built from TRBV7-9 and TRBJ2-3; TRBD2 is a possible D gene (5 bases). The V and J ends lost 2 bases and 3 bases respectively, with 12 bases between them. Looked up from germline, CDR1 is SEHNR and CDR2 is FQNEAQ (reference sequence). This CDR3 comprises 15 residues. CDR3 in DNA: TGTGCCAGCAGCTTAAGCGGAGAGCCGACAGATACGCAGTATTTT. Its translation is CASSLSGEPTDTQYF. Based on the CDR3 plus reference TRBV7-9 and TRBJ2-3, the full variable domain is DTGVSQNPRHKITKRGQNVTFRCDPISEHNRLYWYRQTLGQGPEFLTYFQNEAQLEKSRLLSDRFSAERPKGSFSTLEIQRTEQGDSAMYLCASSLSGEPTDTQYFGPGTRLTVL.

This rearrangement joins TRBV6-5 to TRBJ2-1; D unresolved. Germline CDR1 MNHEY, CDR2 SVGAGI. The CDR3 is 12 residues long. The germline V and J ends were trimmed by 7 bases and 4 bases, with 8 bases remaining between them. CDR3 residues: CASMTPYNEQFF. CDR3 DNA sequence: TGTGCCAGCATGACCCCATACAATGAGCAGTTCTTC.

The rearrangement links TRBV19 to TRBJ1-1; 11 nucleotides agree with TRBD1. Per the germline V gene, CDR1 is LNHDA and CDR2 is SQIVND (reference sequence). V dropped 1 base and J dropped 10; count of bases not matched to a gene: 5. The CDR3 consists of 14 residues. In DNA, the CDR3 is TGTGCCAGTAGTATAGTGGGACAGGGGGGTGTAGCTTTCTTT. Translation gives CASSIVGQGGVAFF. Full variable domain (remainder filled in from reference TRBV19 and TRBJ1-1): DGGITQSPKYLFRKEGQNVTLSCEQNLNHDAMYWYRQDPGQGLRLIYYSQIVNDFQKGDIAEGYSVSREKKESFPLTVTSAQKNPTAFYLCASSIVGQGGVAFFGQGTRLTVV.

The chain couples TRBV6-4 to TRBJ1-2; D is undetermined. The CDR3 sequence is 13 residues long. Per germline, CDR1 MRHNA and CDR2 SNTAGT. Deletions cut 3 bases from V and 2 bases from J, with 7 bases between. CDR3 nucleotides: TGTGCCAGCAGTGAGAACAGAAACTATGGCTACACCTTC. Amino acids: CASSENRNYGYTF.

This clone has a single count. The V call is TRBV30, the J call TRBJ1-1; a weak D match, TRBD1 (5 bases). The germline V gene encodes CDR1 GTSNPN and CDR2 SVGIG (reference sequence). The CDR3 runs 15 residues. Deletions cut 3 bases from V and 3 bases from J, with 17 bases between. Here the CDR3 reads CAWSPGRGGDTEAFF. The CDR3 bases are TGTGCCTGGAGCCCCGGACGGGGGGGGGACACTGAAGCTTTCTTT. Looking up the rest from reference TRBV30 and TRBJ1-1 gives the full variable domain: SQTIHQWPATLVQPVGSPLSLECTVEGTSNPNLYWYRQAAGRGLQLLFYSVGIGQISSEVPQNLSASRPQDRQFILSSKKLLLSDSGFYLCAWSPGRGGDTEAFFGQGTRLTVV.

V and J are TRBV30 and TRBJ1-1, with D uncertain. The CDR3 runs 12 residues. V lost 5 bases, J lost 2 bases, and 9 bases lay in between. Germline V gives CDR1 GTSNPN, CDR2 SVGIG (reference sequence). The CDR3 DNA reads TGTGCCTGGGGGCGGACCAACACTGAAGCTTTCTTT. It codes for CAWGRTNTEAFF.